These 6 T cell receptor beta chains were all obtained from the same sample, sequenced in a study of T cell repertoires in cytomegalovirus infection. TCRdb analysed the reads with MiXCR anew, one entry per CDR3 protein. The sample lists over 200,000 distinct CDR3 sequences, roughly 15% occurring once. Sequencing was done on a sample of PBMCs. Every receptor here comes from a human donor in good health (CMV status not recorded). Some clones in this sample may be carry-over from other donors' samples.

J is TRBJ1-3 and V is TRBV7-2; D remains unclear. The CDR3 has 14 residues. The germline V and J ends were trimmed by 7 bases and 2 bases, with 12 bases remaining between them. Germline CDR1 is SGHTA and CDR2 is FQGNSA. The CDR3 protein is CASTTSNPGNTIYF. The CDR3 DNA follows: TGTGCCAGCACCACTTCCAACCCTGGAAACACCATATATTTT.

V and J are TRBV7-3 and TRBJ1-2; 7 positions agree with TRBD1. The CDR3 is 13 amino acids. Germline-derived CDR1 and CDR2 are SGHTA and FQGTGA. V was clipped by 7 bases and J by 6 bases; unmatched bases: 8. CDR3: CASNFPGGNGYTF. The CDR3 coding sequence is TGTGCCAGCAACTTTCCAGGGGGAAATGGCTACACCTTC.

This clonotype was detected a few times. The genes are TRBV20-1 and TRBJ2-7; 11 bases match TRBD2. Germline assignment: CDR1 DFQATT and CDR2 SNEGSKA (reference sequence). The trim removed 2 bases at V and 3 bases at J, leaving 3 bases unmatched. This CDR3 is built from 14 residues. Here the CDR3 DNA reads TGCAGTGCTAGACCCGGACTAGCGGGCTACGAGCAGTACTTC. Amino acid sequence: CSARPGLAGYEQYF.

This clonotype was detected only a few times. This sequence joins TRBV15 and TRBJ2-6; tentative D call: TRBD1 (6 bases). V was cut by 4 bases and J by 0 bases, with 10 bases left in between. Germline values: CDR1 LNHNV, CDR2 YYDKDF (reference sequence). The CDR3 is 16 residues long. The CDR3 DNA sequence: TGTGCCACCAGCATGGGGGCCAGCTCTGGGGCCAACGTCCTGACTTTC. Its protein is CATSMGASSGANVLTF.

The V call is TRBV7-9, the J call TRBJ2-3; 11 nucleotides align to TRBD2. CDR3 length: 17 amino acids. V shed 5 bases, J shed 4 bases, and the junction held 11 bases outside the gene matches. Germline values: CDR1 SEHNR, CDR2 FQNEAQ (reference sequence). The CDR3 region is CASSTAIAGGPPDTQYF. CDR3 in DNA: TGTGCCAGCAGCACCGCGATAGCGGGAGGGCCCCCAGATACGCAGTATTTT.

V and J are TRBV14 and TRBJ1-1, with 8 bases matching TRBD1. The CDR3 contains 15 residues. CDR1 and CDR2 from the germline V gene are SGHDN and FVKESK. J lost 0 bases, V lost 2 bases, and 2 bases had no gene match. The CDR3 loop reads CASSQPDRVNTEAFF. DNA of the CDR3: TGTGCCAGCAGCCAACCGGACAGGGTGAACACTGAAGCTTTCTTT.